This TCR beta chain was sequenced in a study of blood T cell repertoires in COVID-19. As processed by the authors: Estimation of nucleated cell counts was performed using reference gene primer amplification. Repertoires were generated with immunoSEQ multiplex PCR, while TCRdb's copy carries only in-frame clones and drops some. V, J and clone size were drawn from that table, and D and trimming were deduced from the DNA. This table holds about 140,000 clones, roughly 84% found once. The germline gives CDR1 SGHRS, CDR2 YFSETQ. There are 15 residues in the CDR3. Trimming removed 4 bases at V and 2 bases at J, with 15 bases between.

The gene calls are TRBV5-1 and TRBJ2-5; the D gene is possibly TRBD1 (6 bases). This sequence originates from a man aged 35 to 55 with acute COVID-19. Sequenced: PBMCs or T cells enriched from blood (not recorded which). For the CDR3, the DNA is TGCGCCAGCAGCACAGTGGGACACACGCAAGAGACCCAGTACTTC. This gives the protein CASSTVGHTQETQYF.